This TCR beta chain was identified during a study of blood T cell repertoires in COVID-19. Unmatched junction bases numbered 6, after V lost 3 bases and J lost 10 bases. Germline assignment: CDR1 SGHRS and CDR2 YFSETQ. CDR3 length: 14 amino acids. Here immunoSEQ multiplex PCR was the method, and the copy in TCRdb shows in-frame clones only, minus some. The sample holds more than 200,000 clones, around 83% seen once. The receptor's source is a woman of 80 years or more with COVID-19, enrolled during active disease. The rearrangement links TRBV5-1 to TRBJ1-5; 11 bases agree with TRBD1. The sequencing input was peripheral blood. The CDR3 sequence: CASSSGTGGFPQHF. CDR3 DNA: TGCGCCAGCAGCTCCGGGACAGGGGGATTCCCCCAGCATTTT.